Below are 17 T cell receptor beta chains sequenced from a single sample in a study of shared clonotypes between healthy human individuals. The method was immunoSEQ multiplex PCR; TCRdb's version includes in-frame clones alone and lacks a portion of them. The data hold fewer than 1.6 million clones, with approximately 98.5% observed a single time. The source material was naive CD4+ T cells sorted from blood. Subset: CD45RA+ positively selected. The receptors originated from a young man in good health.

This sequence joins TRBV18 and TRBJ2-7; 7 bases map to TRBD2. The V gene end was trimmed by 6 bases and the J gene end by 5 bases; junction bases not matched to a gene: 10. The CDR3 totals 14 residues. Germline V gene sequence: CDR1 KGHSH, CDR2 LQKENI. CDR3 nucleotide sequence: TGTGCCAGCTCTTTTTTTAGGGAGGGCGACGAGCAGTACTTC. Translating it yields CASSFFREGDEQYF.

J is TRBJ2-1 and V is TRBV11-2; D may be TRBD1 (6 bases). The CDR3 runs to 14 residues. V shed 5 bases and J shed 10 bases, with 18 bases lying between them. Germline V gene sequence: CDR1 SGHAT, CDR2 FQNNGV. The CDR3 is CASSLLSEGEEQFF. In nucleotides, the CDR3 is TGTGCCAGCAGCCTACTAAGTGAGGGGGAAGAGCAGTTCTTC.

In regard to this clone: Other DNA sequences in this sample translate to the same CDR3. The rearrangement uses TRBV7-2 and TRBJ2-1, with 10 bases lining up with TRBD2. The junction had 3 bases not matched to a gene; V was cut back by 3 bases and J by 4 bases. CDR1 and CDR2 from the germline V gene are SGHTA and FQGNSA. The length of the CDR3 is 15 residues. The CDR3 is CASSFTSGTYNEQFF. The CDR3 coding sequence is TGTGCCAGCAGCTTCACTAGCGGGACGTACAATGAGCAGTTCTTC.

The chain joins TRBV5-8 to TRBJ2-1, with D possibly being TRBD2 (6 bases). Germline CDR1 and CDR2: SGHTS and YDEGEE. With 0 bases removed from V and 9 bases from J, the gap between germline ends came to 10 bases. The CDR3 loop spans 13 amino acids. CDR3 residues: CASSLASGVEQFF. As DNA, the CDR3 is TGTGCCAGCAGCTTGGCCTCGGGAGTTGAGCAGTTCTTC.

The chain uses TRBV25-1 and TRBJ2-2; TRBD2 aligns across 10 bases. V lost 1 base and J lost 5; bases outside the gene matches: 10. The CDR3 totals 18 residues. CDR1 is MGHDK and CDR2 is SYGVNS in the germline V gene. The CDR3 here is CASSESSGRAGGTGELFF. Written as DNA, the CDR3 is TGTGCCAGCAGTGAATCGAGCGGGAGGGCCGGGGGGACCGGGGAGCTGTTTTTT.

This clone was seen once. The chain joins TRBV5-1 to TRBJ2-1; TRBD2 agrees at 10 bases. This CDR3 is 16 amino acids long. The V and J ends lost 4 bases and 0 bases, in that order; junction bases with no gene match: 4. Per the germline V gene, CDR1 is SGHRS and CDR2 is YFSETQ. CDR3: CASSLIAGGSYNEQFF. CDR3 in DNA: TGCGCCAGCAGCCTGATAGCGGGAGGCTCCTACAATGAGCAGTTCTTC.

This chain uses TRBV19 with TRBJ1-5, with a weak D call TRBD1 (5 bases). The CDR3 extends over 14 amino acids. Germline lookup yields CDR1 LNHDA and CDR2 SQIVND (reference sequence). The germline V and J ends were trimmed by 3 bases and 6 bases, with 12 bases remaining between them. The CDR3 nucleotides are TGTGCCAGTAGTATCGGACACCTCGGTCAGCCCCAGCATTTT. Translation gives CASSIGHLGQPQHF. The entire variable domain, with the rest obtained from reference TRBV19 and TRBJ1-5, is as follows: DGGITQSPKYLFRKEGQNVTLSCEQNLNHDAMYWYRQDPGQGLRLIYYSQIVNDFQKGDIAEGYSVSREKKESFPLTVTSAQKNPTAFYLCASSIGHLGQPQHFGDGTRLSIL.

V is TRBV9 and J is TRBJ2-7; a weak D match, TRBD1 (5 bases). Germline V lookup: CDR1 SGDLS, CDR2 YYNGEE. Trimming left V 3 bases short and J 5 bases short, with 12 bases between. This CDR3 spans 13 amino acids. The CDR3 reads CASSGGSSNEQYF. In nucleotides, the CDR3 is TGTGCCAGCAGCGGGGGCTCAAGCAACGAGCAGTACTTC. Full variable domain (outside the CDR3, taken from reference TRBV9 and TRBJ2-7): DSGVTQTPKHLITATGQRVTLRCSPRSGDLSVYWYQQSLDQGLQFLIQYYNGEERAKGNILERFSAQQFPDLHSELNLSSLELGDSALYFCASSGGSSNEQYFGPGTRLTVT.

The rearrangement uses TRBV5-4 and TRBJ1-1; 10 bases are shared with TRBD1. Germline values: CDR1 SGHNT, CDR2 YYREEE (reference sequence). The CDR3 is 13 residues long. J gave up 10 bases and V 3 bases, and 6 bases lay outside the gene matches. The CDR3 DNA reads as TGTGCCAGCAGCTCCCAAGGGACAGGGGTAGCTTTCTTT. Protein sequence: CASSSQGTGVAFF.

The chain has TRBV13 and TRBJ2-6; possibly TRBD2 for D (5 bases). This CDR3 region has 17 residues. Germline V CDR1 and CDR2: PRHDT, FYEKMQ (reference sequence). V was shortened by 5 bases and J by 0 bases, with 14 bases between the two germline ends. CDR3 in amino acids: CASSHRRSSSGANVLTF. CDR3 nucleotide sequence: TGTGCCAGCAGCCACCGGAGGTCCAGCTCTGGGGCCAACGTCCTGACTTTC.

The chain carries TRBV6-5 and TRBJ2-1; D uncertain. Germline assignment: CDR1 MNHEY and CDR2 SVGAGI. The CDR3 spans 13 residues. Trimming stripped 7 bases from V and 8 bases from J, with 15 bases between. Here the CDR3 reads CASTKAPAHEQFF. The DNA for the CDR3 is TGTGCCAGCACCAAAGCCCCGGCTCATGAGCAGTTCTTC.

The V and J genes are TRBV7-7 and TRBJ2-1, with TRBD2 matching over 10 bases. The CDR3 is 18 residues long. Germline loops: CDR1 SSHAT, CDR2 FNYEAQ (reference sequence). Germline trimming cut 5 bases from V and 7 bases from J; bases unmatched to any gene: 17. The CDR3 sequence: CASSLFLASGSIGNEQFF. DNA of the CDR3: TGTGCCAGCAGCCTATTTCTGGCTAGCGGGAGTATCGGAAATGAGCAGTTCTTC.

This chain links TRBV11-2 with TRBJ2-7; 7 bases map to TRBD1. The CDR3 contains 15 residues. Germline CDR1 SGHAT, CDR2 FQNNGV. V was pared by 4 bases and J by 0 bases, with 6 bases of the junction left unmatched. The CDR3 DNA sequence: TGTGCCAGCAGCTCGGACAGGATAACCTCCTACGAGCAGTACTTC. Amino acids: CASSSDRITSYEQYF.

The chain has TRBV10-3 and TRBJ1-3; D call uncertain. The V end was cut by 3 bases, the J end by 0 bases, with 6 bases between. The CDR3 runs 14 residues. The germline V gene encodes CDR1 ENHRY and CDR2 SYGVKD. CDR3 DNA: TGTGCCATCAGTGACAGCCTCTCTGGAAACACCATATATTTT. It translates to CAISDSLSGNTIYF.

Notes on this clone: One junction end disagrees with the germline gene, perhaps due to a read error. The V call is TRBV7-2, the J call TRBJ2-7, with unresolved D. The CDR3 runs 11 residues. Germline V lookup: CDR1 SGHTA, CDR2 FQGNSA. CDR3 sequence (DNA): TGTGCCAGCAGCTTAGCGGGAAGGAGCGTCTTC. It codes for CASSLAGRSVF.

Of note for this clone: The identical CDR3 is also encoded by other nucleotide sequences in the sample. The chain is built from TRBV19 and TRBJ2-6; D unresolved. Germline CDR1 LNHDA, CDR2 SQIVND (reference sequence). The CDR3 is 13 amino acids. V gave up 3 bases and J gave up 2 bases, with 2 bases separating them. CDR3 residues: CASSITGANVLTF. CDR3 DNA sequence: TGTGCCAGTAGTATCACTGGGGCCAACGTCCTGACTTTC.

The chain links TRBV18 to TRBJ2-6, with a possible D match to TRBD1 (6 bases). CDR1 is KGHSH, CDR2 LQKENI, per germline. The CDR3 consists of 18 residues. The V gene lost 2 bases and the J gene lost 2 bases, with 16 bases spanning the gap. CDR3 residues: CASSPLEQGFAGANVLTF. CDR3 nucleotides: TGTGCCAGCTCACCATTAGAACAGGGTTTCGCTGGGGCCAACGTCCTGACTTTC.